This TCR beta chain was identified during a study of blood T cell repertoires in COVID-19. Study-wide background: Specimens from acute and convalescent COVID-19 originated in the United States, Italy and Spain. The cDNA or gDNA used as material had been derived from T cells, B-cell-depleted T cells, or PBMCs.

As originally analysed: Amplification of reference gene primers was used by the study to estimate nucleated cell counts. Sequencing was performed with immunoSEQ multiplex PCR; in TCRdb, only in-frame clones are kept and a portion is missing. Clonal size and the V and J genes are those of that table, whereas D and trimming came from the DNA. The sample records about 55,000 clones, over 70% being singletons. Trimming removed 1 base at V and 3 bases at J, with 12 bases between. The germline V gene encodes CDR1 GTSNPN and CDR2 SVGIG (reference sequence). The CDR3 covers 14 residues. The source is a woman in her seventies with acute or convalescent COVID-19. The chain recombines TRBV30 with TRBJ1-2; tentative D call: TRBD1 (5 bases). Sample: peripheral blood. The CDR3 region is CAWSGSWGDYGYTF. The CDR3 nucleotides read TGTGCCTGGAGTGGCTCTTGGGGGGACTATGGCTACACCTTC.